This TCR beta chain was sequenced in a study of blood T cell repertoires in COVID-19. The wider study: COVID-19 samples from acute and convalescent phases originated in the United States, Italy and Spain. T cells, B-cell-depleted T cells, or PBMCs supplied cDNA or gDNA.

Per the authors' pipeline: From reference gene primer amplification, estimates of nucleated cell counts were derived. The method was immunoSEQ multiplex PCR; TCRdb's version includes in-frame clones alone and lacks a portion of them. Clone size and the V and J calls come from that table; the DNA yielded D and trimming. The sample holds hundreds of thousands of clones, roughly 80% seen once. Exposed participants came across a COVID-19 case within 2 weeks before study entry. This clone showed up just once. The specimen was PBMCs or T cells enriched from blood (not recorded which). This TCR was recovered from a man aged 35 to 55 who had been exposed to COVID-19.

The CDR3 nucleotides are TGTGCCAGCGGGCGGCAGCGGATTAATGAAAAACTGTTTTTT. The encoded protein is CASGRQRINEKLFF. The chain recombines TRBV6-6 with TRBJ1-4; D is unclear. The V end was cut by 8 bases, the J end by 4 bases, with 14 bases between. Germline CDR1 reads MNHNY; CDR2 reads SVGAGI (reference sequence). The CDR3 is 14 amino acids.